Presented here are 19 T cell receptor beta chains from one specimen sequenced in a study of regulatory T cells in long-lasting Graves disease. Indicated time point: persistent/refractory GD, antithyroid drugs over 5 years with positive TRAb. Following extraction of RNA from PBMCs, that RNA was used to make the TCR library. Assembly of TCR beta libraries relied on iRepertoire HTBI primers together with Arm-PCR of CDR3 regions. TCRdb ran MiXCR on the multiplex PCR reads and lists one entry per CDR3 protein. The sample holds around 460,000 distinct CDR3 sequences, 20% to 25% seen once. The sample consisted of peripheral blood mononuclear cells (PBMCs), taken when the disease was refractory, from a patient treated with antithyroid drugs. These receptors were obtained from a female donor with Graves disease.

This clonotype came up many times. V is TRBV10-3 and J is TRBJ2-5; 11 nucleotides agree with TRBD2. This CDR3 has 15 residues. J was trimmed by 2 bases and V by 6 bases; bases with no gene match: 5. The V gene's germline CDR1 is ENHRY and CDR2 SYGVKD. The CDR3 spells CAIRPGLAVQETQYF. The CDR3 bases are TGTGCCATCAGGCCGGGACTAGCGGTACAAGAGACCCAGTACTTC.

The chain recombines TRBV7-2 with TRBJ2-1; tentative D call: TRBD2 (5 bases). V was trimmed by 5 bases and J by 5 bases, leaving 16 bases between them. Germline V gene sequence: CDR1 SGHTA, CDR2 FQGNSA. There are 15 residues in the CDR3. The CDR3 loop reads CASSREGLGDNEQFF. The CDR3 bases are TGTGCCAGCAGCCGAGAGGGCCTTGGTGACAATGAGCAGTTCTTC. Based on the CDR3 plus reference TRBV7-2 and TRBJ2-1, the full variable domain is GAGVSQSPSNKVTEKGKDVELRCDPISGHTALYWYRQSLGQGLEFLIYFQGNSAPDKSGLPSDRFSAERTGGSVSTLTIQRTQQEDSAVYLCASSREGLGDNEQFFGPGTRLTVL.

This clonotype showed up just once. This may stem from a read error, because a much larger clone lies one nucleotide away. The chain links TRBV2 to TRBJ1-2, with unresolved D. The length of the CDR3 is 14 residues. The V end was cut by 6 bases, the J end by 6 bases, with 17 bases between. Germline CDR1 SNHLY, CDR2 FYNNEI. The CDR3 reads CASSPRTPLDGYTF. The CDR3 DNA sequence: TGTGCCAGCAGCCCTCGGACCCCCCTCGATGGCTACACCTTC.

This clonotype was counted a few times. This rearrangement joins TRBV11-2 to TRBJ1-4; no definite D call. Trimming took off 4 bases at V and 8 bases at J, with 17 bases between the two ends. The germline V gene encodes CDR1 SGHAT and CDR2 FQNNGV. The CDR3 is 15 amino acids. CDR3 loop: CASSSGLAVGEKLFF. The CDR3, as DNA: TGTGCCAGCAGCTCGGGGTTGGCGGTAGGAGAAAAACTGTTTTTT.

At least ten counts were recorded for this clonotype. CDR3 loop: CASRGQGDYEQYF. In nucleotides, the CDR3 is TGTGCCAGTAGGGGACAGGGAGACTACGAGCAGTACTTC. The J gene is TRBJ2-7, the V gene TRBV19; 9 positions agree with TRBD1. CDR1 is LNHDA, CDR2 SQIVND, per germline (reference sequence). The CDR3 runs 13 residues. The ends lost 6 bases at V and 3 bases at J; junction bases unmatched: 3.

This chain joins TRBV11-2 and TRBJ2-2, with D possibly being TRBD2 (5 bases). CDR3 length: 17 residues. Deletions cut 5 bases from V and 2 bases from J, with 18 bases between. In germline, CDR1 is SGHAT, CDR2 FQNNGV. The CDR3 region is CASSPPPGRANTGELFF. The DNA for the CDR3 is TGTGCCAGCAGCCCACCCCCTGGGCGGGCCAACACCGGGGAGCTGTTTTTT.

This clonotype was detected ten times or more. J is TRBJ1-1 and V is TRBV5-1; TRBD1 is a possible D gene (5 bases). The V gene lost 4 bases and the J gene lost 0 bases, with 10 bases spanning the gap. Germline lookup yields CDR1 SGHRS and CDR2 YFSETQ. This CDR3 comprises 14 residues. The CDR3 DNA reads TGCGCCAGCAGCAGGGTCAGGGTGAACACTGAAGCTTTCTTT. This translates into CASSRVRVNTEAFF.

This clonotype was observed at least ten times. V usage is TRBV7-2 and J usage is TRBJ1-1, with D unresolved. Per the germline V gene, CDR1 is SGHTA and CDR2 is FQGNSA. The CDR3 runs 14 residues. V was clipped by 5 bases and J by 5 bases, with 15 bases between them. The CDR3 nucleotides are TGTGCCAGCAGCCCGAGACCTGCGGGAACTGAAGCTTTCTTT. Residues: CASSPRPAGTEAFF.

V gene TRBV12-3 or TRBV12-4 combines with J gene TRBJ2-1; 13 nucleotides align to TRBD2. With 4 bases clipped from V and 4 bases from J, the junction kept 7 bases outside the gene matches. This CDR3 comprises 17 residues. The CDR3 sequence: CASSSRTSGSRYNEQFF. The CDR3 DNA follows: TGTGCCAGCAGTTCACGGACTAGCGGGAGTCGATACAATGAGCAGTTCTTC.

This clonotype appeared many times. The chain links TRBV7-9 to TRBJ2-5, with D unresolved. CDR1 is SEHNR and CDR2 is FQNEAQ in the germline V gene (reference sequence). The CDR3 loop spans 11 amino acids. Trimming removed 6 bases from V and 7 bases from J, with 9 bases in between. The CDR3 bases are TGTGCCAGCAGACAGCTGGGGACCCAGTACTTC. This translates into CASRQLGTQYF.

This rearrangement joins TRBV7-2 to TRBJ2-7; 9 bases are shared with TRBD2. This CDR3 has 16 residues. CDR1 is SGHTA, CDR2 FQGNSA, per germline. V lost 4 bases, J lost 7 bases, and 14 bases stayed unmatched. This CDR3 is CASSSSVQRGAGEQYF. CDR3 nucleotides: TGTGCCAGCAGCTCTTCTGTGCAGCGGGGGGCCGGGGAGCAGTACTTC.

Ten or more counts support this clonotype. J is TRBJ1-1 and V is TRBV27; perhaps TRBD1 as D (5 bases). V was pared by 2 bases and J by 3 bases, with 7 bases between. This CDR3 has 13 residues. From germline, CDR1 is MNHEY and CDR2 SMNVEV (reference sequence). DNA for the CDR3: TGTGCCAGCAGTTTAATGGGGGACACTGAAGCTTTCTTT. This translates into CASSLMGDTEAFF.

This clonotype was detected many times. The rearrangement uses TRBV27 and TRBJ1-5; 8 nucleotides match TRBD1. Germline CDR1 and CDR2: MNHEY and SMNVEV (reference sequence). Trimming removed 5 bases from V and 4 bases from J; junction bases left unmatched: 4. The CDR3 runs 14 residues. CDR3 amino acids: CASSQTGENQPQHF. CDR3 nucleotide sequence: TGTGCCAGCAGTCAGACAGGGGAAAATCAGCCCCAGCATTTT.

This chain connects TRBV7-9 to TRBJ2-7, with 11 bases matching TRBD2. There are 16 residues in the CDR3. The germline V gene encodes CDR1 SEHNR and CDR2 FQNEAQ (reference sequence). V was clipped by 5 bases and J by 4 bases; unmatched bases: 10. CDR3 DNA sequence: TGTGCCAGCAGCCGACTAGGACTAGCGGGTTGGTACGAGCAGTACTTC. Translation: CASSRLGLAGWYEQYF.

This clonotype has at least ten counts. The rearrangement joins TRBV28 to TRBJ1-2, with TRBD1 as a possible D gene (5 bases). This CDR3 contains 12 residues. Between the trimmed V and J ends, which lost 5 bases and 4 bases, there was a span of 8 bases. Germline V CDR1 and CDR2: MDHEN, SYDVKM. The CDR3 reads CASSTGPYGYTF. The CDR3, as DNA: TGTGCCAGCAGTACGGGACCCTATGGCTACACCTTC.

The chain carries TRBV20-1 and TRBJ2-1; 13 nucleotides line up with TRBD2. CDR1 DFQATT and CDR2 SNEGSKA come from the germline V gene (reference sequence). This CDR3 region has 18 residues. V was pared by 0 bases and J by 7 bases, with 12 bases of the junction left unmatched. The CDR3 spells CSARDPVGLAGVINEQFF. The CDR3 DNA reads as TGCAGTGCTAGAGATCCCGTTGGACTAGCGGGAGTGATAAATGAGCAGTTCTTC.

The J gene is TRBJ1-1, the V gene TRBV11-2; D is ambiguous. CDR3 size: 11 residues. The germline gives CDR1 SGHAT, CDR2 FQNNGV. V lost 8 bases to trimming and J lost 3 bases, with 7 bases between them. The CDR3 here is CASLADTEAFF. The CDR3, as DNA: TGTGCCAGCCTAGCGGACACTGAAGCTTTCTTT.

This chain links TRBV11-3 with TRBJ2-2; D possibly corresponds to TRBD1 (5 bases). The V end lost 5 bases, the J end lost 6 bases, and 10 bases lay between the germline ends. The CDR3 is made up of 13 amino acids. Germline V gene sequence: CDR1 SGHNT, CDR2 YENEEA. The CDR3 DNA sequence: TGTGCCAGCAGCGGAGTCAGGGCCGGGGAGCTGTTTTTT. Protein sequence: CASSGVRAGELFF.

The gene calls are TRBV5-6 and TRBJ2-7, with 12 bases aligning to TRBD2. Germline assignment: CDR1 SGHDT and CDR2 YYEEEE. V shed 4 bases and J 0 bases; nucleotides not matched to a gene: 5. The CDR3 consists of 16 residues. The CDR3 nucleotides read TGTGCCAGCAGCCAAACTAGCGGGAGGAGCTCCTACGAGCAGTACTTC. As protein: CASSQTSGRSSYEQYF.